The 14 T cell receptor beta chains presented below share a single source sample, sequenced in a study of T-cell memory formation after mild COVID-19. A single record per CDR3 protein comes from TCRdb applying MiXCR to the 5' RACE reads. The sample records about 310,000 distinct CDR3 sequences, 15% to 20% being singletons. Material for sequencing was PBMCs or a T cell subset sorted from them (not recorded which). These receptors came from a man younger than 30 who had mild COVID-19 (a few samples of this study predate the infection). Cell type and time point are not known.

This chain joins TRBV9 and TRBJ2-7; D not resolved. With 4 bases removed from V and 0 bases from J, the gap between germline ends came to 14 bases. Germline V gene sequence: CDR1 SGDLS, CDR2 YYNGEE. CDR3 length equals 15 residues. This CDR3 reads CASSPRSASSYEQYF. The CDR3 DNA is TGTGCCAGCAGCCCCCGGTCGGCAAGCTCCTACGAGCAGTACTTC.

The genes are TRBV4-3 and TRBJ2-7; D remains ambiguous. The V gene lost 1 base and the J gene lost 4 bases, with 17 bases spanning the gap. CDR3 size: 16 residues. Per germline, CDR1 LGHNA and CDR2 YSLEER. The CDR3 bases are TGCGCCAGCAGCCAAGGTCGCAGCGTCAAAAGTTACGAGCAGTACTTC. It specifies CASSQGRSVKSYEQYF.

The gene calls are TRBV2 and TRBJ2-7; the match to TRBD1 covers 7 bases. Germline CDR1 is SNHLY and CDR2 is FYNNEI. The trim removed 5 bases at V and 0 bases at J, leaving 7 bases unmatched. This CDR3 is 15 amino acids long. The CDR3 reads CASSLGQMSSYEQYV. DNA for the CDR3: TGTGCCAGCAGTTTGGGACAGATGAGCTCCTACGAGCAGTACGTC.

The chain recombines TRBV6-2 or TRBV6-3 with TRBJ2-1; the match to TRBD1 covers 7 bases. The CDR3 has 14 amino acids. Germline values: CDR1 MNHEY, CDR2 SVGEGT. V gave up 4 bases and J gave up 8 bases; unmatched junction bases: 8. As DNA, the CDR3 is TGTGCCAGCAGTTCGGGACAGTCCGGCTATGAGCAGTTCTTC. Translated, it gives CASSSGQSGYEQFF.

V and J are TRBV9 and TRBJ1-5, with 7 bases that match TRBD1. With V trimmed by 3 bases and J by 4 bases, 10 bases remained unmatched. Germline loops: CDR1 SGDLS, CDR2 YYNGEE. This CDR3 contains 16 residues. The CDR3 coding sequence is TGTGCCAGCAGCGCCGGAACAGGGGATGGGAATCAGCCCCAGCATTTT. It yields the protein CASSAGTGDGNQPQHF.

This sequence joins TRBV18 and TRBJ2-5; no definite D call. The ends were cut back, 0 bases at V and 2 bases at J, with 10 bases in the middle. The CDR3 spans 15 residues. Per the germline V gene, CDR1 is KGHSH and CDR2 is LQKENI. CDR3 nucleotide sequence: TGTGCCAGCTCACCACCTGGCCCCTTACAAGAGACCCAGTACTTC. This gives the protein CASSPPGPLQETQYF.

This clonotype has just a few counts. V gene TRBV4-1 combines with J gene TRBJ2-7, with D perhaps TRBD2 (6 bases). Germline V CDR1 and CDR2: MGHRA, YSYEKL. This CDR3 spans 16 amino acids. Trimming left V 1 base short and J 2 bases short, with 15 bases between. The CDR3 loop is CASSQVTGVGTYEQYF. The CDR3 DNA reads TGCGCCAGCAGCCAAGTCACGGGGGTGGGCACCTACGAGCAGTACTTC.

This sequence joins TRBV5-1 and TRBJ1-4, with D possibly TRBD1 on 5 matching bases. The CDR3 extends over 14 amino acids. Germline V gives CDR1 SGHRS, CDR2 YFSETQ. Trimming removed 5 bases from V and 3 bases from J, with 11 bases in between. The DNA for the CDR3 is TGCGCCAGCAGGGCAGGGTTCGCTAATGAAAAACTGTTTTTT. Translating gives CASRAGFANEKLFF. The whole variable domain, filled in from reference TRBV5-1 and TRBJ1-4, reads KAGVTQTPRYLIKTRGQQVTLSCSPISGHRSVSWYQQTPGQGLQFLFEYFSETQRNKGNFPGRFSGRQFSNSRSEMNVSTLELGDSALYLCASRAGFANEKLFFGSGTQLSVL.

V usage is TRBV29-1 and J usage is TRBJ1-1; D unresolved. The CDR3 spans 13 residues. Trimming took 0 bases from V and 0 from J, leaving 5 bases between them. Looked up from germline, CDR1 is SQVTM and CDR2 is ANQGSEA. The CDR3, as DNA: TGCAGCGTTGAAGAGGGGATGAACACTGAAGCTTTCTTT. Encoded protein: CSVEEGMNTEAFF. Supplemented by reference TRBV29-1 and TRBJ1-1, the full variable domain reads SAVISQKPSRDICQRGTSLTIQCQVDSQVTMMFWYRQQPGQSLTLIATANQGSEATYESGFVIDKFPISRPNLTFSTLTVSNMSPEDSSIYLCSVEEGMNTEAFFGQGTRLTVV.

This chain connects TRBV5-1 to TRBJ2-7; 7 bases fit TRBD1. J lost 6 bases, V lost 4 bases, and 10 bases had no gene match. Germline V gene lookup returns CDR1 SGHRS and CDR2 YFSETQ. The CDR3 has 14 residues. The CDR3 sequence: CASSRDRHEGEQYF. DNA for the CDR3: TGCGCCAGCAGCAGGGACAGACACGAGGGCGAGCAGTACTTC.

This chain connects TRBV20-1 to TRBJ2-3, with 11 bases that match TRBD2. The CDR3 has 15 residues. Germline V gene sequence: CDR1 DFQATT, CDR2 SNEGSKA (reference sequence). Trimming removed 6 bases from V and 2 bases from J; junction bases left unmatched: 7. The CDR3 spells CSAPLSGGATDTQYF. The CDR3 DNA sequence: TGCAGTGCCCCACTTAGCGGGGGGGCCACAGATACGCAGTATTTT.

This clonotype appeared many times. The CDR3 DNA reads as TGTGCCAGCAGCCCTGGCACAGATACGCAGTATTTT. Residues: CASSPGTDTQYF. The gene calls are TRBV18 and TRBJ2-3, with D unclear. Germline V gene lookup returns CDR1 KGHSH and CDR2 LQKENI. CDR3 length: 12 amino acids. The V gene lost 8 bases and the J gene lost 1 base, with 7 bases spanning the gap.

This clonotype was detected only once. The V call is TRBV12-3 or TRBV12-4, the J call TRBJ1-2; 7 nucleotides align to TRBD1. CDR3 length equals 15 residues. Germline trimming cut 5 bases from V and 4 bases from J; bases unmatched to any gene: 10. CDR3 amino acids: CASSTEGAPTYGYTF. CDR3 in DNA: TGTGCCAGCAGTACCGAGGGGGCTCCCACCTATGGCTACACCTTC.

The chain employs TRBV27 and TRBJ2-7, with TRBD1 matching 9 bases. The germline V gene has CDR1 MNHEY and CDR2 SMNVEV (reference sequence). The CDR3 is made up of 15 amino acids. The junction had 9 bases not matched to a gene; V was cut back by 5 bases and J by 4 bases. The CDR3 reads CASSHYGTGLYEQYV. The CDR3 nucleotides read TGTGCCAGCAGTCACTATGGGACAGGGTTGTACGAGCAGTACGTC.